This passage covers 27 T cell receptor beta chains from one sample sequenced in a study of blood T cell repertoires in COVID-19. This table comes from immunoSEQ multiplex PCR, and its TCRdb copy is limited to in-frame clones, with some not included. The top ten hold 2% to 2.5% of the sample, which has about 100,000 clones, 88% seen once. The material sequenced was peripheral blood. These receptors all stem from a human donor in a cohort sampled during active COVID-19.

V is TRBV6-5 and J is TRBJ2-3, with TRBD2 identical over 11 bases. CDR1 is MNHEY and CDR2 is SVGAGI in the germline V gene. Trimming cost V 2 bases and J 3 bases; bases outside gene matches: 4. CDR3 length: 16 amino acids. CDR3 region: CASSYLSGGATDTQYF. The CDR3 DNA reads TGTGCCAGCAGTTACCTTAGCGGGGGGGCGACAGATACGCAGTATTTT.

This rearrangement joins TRBV18 to TRBJ1-2; D unclear. The CDR3 has 14 residues. Trimming took 3 bases from V and 2 from J, leaving 10 bases between them. Germline V lookup: CDR1 KGHSH, CDR2 LQKENI. In DNA form, the CDR3 reads TGTGCCAGCTCACCTCTGAGGGAGAACTATGGCTACACCTTC. This translates into CASSPLRENYGYTF.

The chain links TRBV2 to TRBJ2-1, with no clear D. Germline V gives CDR1 SNHLY, CDR2 FYNNEI. This CDR3 contains 15 residues. V gave up 3 bases and J gave up 0 bases, with 9 bases separating them. DNA for the CDR3: TGTGCCAGCAGTGACGGTTTCCTCTCCTACAATGAGCAGTTCTTC. Amino acids: CASSDGFLSYNEQFF.

The V gene is TRBV21-1, the J gene TRBJ2-7; whether TRBD1, the table's D call, matches the DNA was not checked. TRBV21-1 is a pseudogene. CDR3 length: 14 residues. The CDR3 reads CASVDRQVPYEQYF. The CDR3 DNA reads as TGTGCCAGCGTAGACAGGCAGGTTCCCTACGAGCAGTACTTC.

The chain has TRBV5-1 and TRBJ2-5; maybe TRBD2 (5 bases). V gave up 7 bases and J gave up 1 base, with 14 bases separating them. Germline CDR1 and CDR2: SGHRS and YFSETQ. The CDR3 totals 14 residues. CDR3 protein: CASYPRSGQETQYF. The CDR3 nucleotides are TGCGCCAGCTACCCTCGGAGCGGCCAAGAGACCCAGTACTTC. Full variable domain (remainder filled in from reference TRBV5-1 and TRBJ2-5): KAGVTQTPRYLIKTRGQQVTLSCSPISGHRSVSWYQQTPGQGLQFLFEYFSETQRNKGNFPGRFSGRQFSNSRSEMNVSTLELGDSALYLCASYPRSGQETQYFGPGTRLLVL.

V usage is TRBV5-1 and J usage is TRBJ1-2; possible D gene TRBD1, 6 bases. The CDR3 consists of 12 residues. With 6 bases removed from V and 8 bases from J, the gap between germline ends came to 14 bases. Germline CDR1 and CDR2: SGHRS and YFSETQ. The CDR3 nucleotides are TGCGCCAGCACCGTGGGGGGGGCCGGCTACACCTTC. Encoded protein: CASTVGGAGYTF. Together with reference TRBV5-1 and TRBJ1-2, the CDR3 gives the full variable domain: KAGVTQTPRYLIKTRGQQVTLSCSPISGHRSVSWYQQTPGQGLQFLFEYFSETQRNKGNFPGRFSGRQFSNSRSEMNVSTLELGDSALYLCASTVGGAGYTFGSGTRLTVV.

This clone was seen once. This chain uses TRBV6-1 with TRBJ2-7; 8 bases are shared with TRBD2. Germline trimming cut 4 bases from V and 5 bases from J; bases unmatched to any gene: 13. The CDR3 totals 16 residues. Germline V CDR1 and CDR2: MNHNS, SASEGT. The CDR3 here is CASSVLFGTRSDEQYF. The CDR3 nucleotides read TGTGCCAGCAGTGTGTTGTTCGGGACTAGGAGCGACGAGCAGTACTTC.

V and J are TRBV28 and TRBJ1-2; D unresolved. V lost 10 bases and J 0 bases, leaving 18 bases between the germline ends. Germline lookup yields CDR1 MDHEN and CDR2 SYDVKM. The CDR3 totals 15 residues. The CDR3 DNA reads as TGTGCCACTATACTAGAAACGACTTCTAACTATGGCTACACCTTC. Translating it yields CATILETTSNYGYTF.

The chain couples TRBV7-9 to TRBJ2-2; tentative D call: TRBD2 (6 bases). This CDR3 is 12 amino acids long. Germline CDR1 is SEHNR and CDR2 is FQNEAQ (reference sequence). CDR3 DNA sequence: TGTGCGGGCGGGACGACTACCGGGGAGCTGTTTTTT. Its translation is CAGGTTTGELFF.

As DNA, the CDR3 is TGCGCCAGCACCCCGGGACTAGCGGGGAACTACGAGCAGTACTTC. Its protein product is CASTPGLAGNYEQYF. This chain links TRBV5-1 with TRBJ2-7; 13 bases match TRBD2. This CDR3 is built from 15 residues. Germline CDR1 SGHRS, CDR2 YFSETQ. V lost 6 bases and J lost 3; bases outside the gene matches: 6.

This clone was counted at least ten times. This rearrangement joins TRBV7-9 to TRBJ2-1; 7 nucleotides agree with TRBD2. The junction had 4 bases not matched to a gene; V was cut back by 2 bases and J by 3 bases. This CDR3 has 15 residues. The germline V gene encodes CDR1 SEHNR and CDR2 FQNEAQ (reference sequence). The CDR3 bases are TGTGCCAGCAGCTTACGCGGGAGAAGCTACAATGAGCAGTTCTTC. Protein: CASSLRGRSYNEQFF.

The chain joins TRBV19 to TRBJ2-5; TRBD2 might be the D (7 bases). Between the trimmed V and J ends, which lost 3 bases and 4 bases, there was a span of 9 bases. Germline CDR1 and CDR2: LNHDA and SQIVND (reference sequence). The CDR3 consists of 13 residues. CDR3 nucleotides: TGTGCCAGTAGTATTAGGGGGGGAGAGACCCAGTACTTC. Protein: CASSIRGGETQYF.

The CDR3, as DNA: TGTGCCAGTACCCAACTTAGCGGGAGCTTGGGCTGCGAGCAGTACTTC. Translation gives CASTQLSGSLGCEQYF. The chain combines TRBV19 with TRBJ2-7; TRBD2 aligns across 9 bases. Trimming removed 7 bases from V and 6 bases from J; junction bases left unmatched: 16. In germline, CDR1 is LNHDA, CDR2 SQIVND (reference sequence). CDR3 length: 16 residues.

This clone was picked up one time. This chain links TRBV11-2 with TRBJ2-3; 8 positions agree with TRBD1. Germline values: CDR1 SGHAT, CDR2 FQNNGV. V shed 2 bases and J 3 bases; nucleotides not matched to a gene: 7. CDR3 length equals 16 residues. The CDR3 DNA is TGTGCCAGCAGCTTAAGACAGGGGTTTTTGACAGATACGCAGTATTTT. Translating it yields CASSLRQGFLTDTQYF.

The V call is TRBV11-2, the J call TRBJ1-1, with D hard to call. CDR1 and CDR2 from the germline V gene are SGHAT and FQNNGV. V was clipped by 4 bases and J by 8 bases, with 11 bases between them. CDR3 length equals 12 residues. The CDR3 region is CASSWGGSEAFF. In nucleotides, the CDR3 is TGTGCCAGCAGCTGGGGAGGGTCCGAAGCTTTCTTT.

The chain employs TRBV28 and TRBJ1-1; D may be TRBD1 (6 bases). Per the germline V gene, CDR1 is MDHEN and CDR2 is SYDVKM. Trimming removed 10 bases from V and 6 bases from J, with 15 bases in between. This CDR3 has 12 residues. The CDR3 loop is CATRGGGAEAFF. The CDR3 nucleotides are TGTGCCACCAGGGGAGGGGGAGCTGAAGCTTTCTTT.

This chain links TRBV30 with TRBJ2-3; 8 bases are shared with TRBD2. Germline CDR1 and CDR2: GTSNPN and SVGIG (reference sequence). The J segment lost 2 bases and the V segment lost 7 bases, leaving 8 bases of the junction unmatched. CDR3 length equals 14 residues. CDR3 region: CASTVAGNTDTQYF. The CDR3, as DNA: TGTGCCTCAACAGTAGCGGGGAACACAGATACGCAGTATTTT.

The V gene is TRBV4-1, the J gene TRBJ1-4; the D gene is possibly TRBD1 (5 bases). CDR3 size: 15 residues. V lost 5 bases and J 5 bases, leaving 15 bases between the germline ends. Germline V gene data show CDR1 as MGHRA and CDR2 as YSYEKL. CDR3 in amino acids: CASSSSGNRNEKLFF. CDR3 bases: TGCGCCAGCAGCTCCTCAGGGAATCGGAATGAAAAACTGTTTTTT.

The chain carries TRBV6-1 and TRBJ2-7, with a tentative D call TRBD2 (5 bases). The CDR3 has 12 amino acids. Trimming took off 3 bases at V and 9 bases at J, with 12 bases between the two ends. The germline V gene has CDR1 MNHNS and CDR2 SASEGT. CDR3 DNA sequence: TGTGCCAGCAGTGATGGGAGACGGAGGCAGTACTTC. It is translated as CASSDGRRRQYF.

A remark on this clone: An end of the junction does not agree with germline; a read error may underlie this. J is TRBJ2-1 and V is TRBV28, with 12 bases lining up with TRBD2. Germline lookup yields CDR1 MDHEN and CDR2 SYDVKM. The CDR3 has 16 residues. DNA for the CDR3: TGTGCCAGCAGTTTACTGACTAGCGGGGGTGACAATGGGCAGTTCTTC. The encoded protein is CASSLLTSGGDNGQFF.

V gene TRBV15 combines with J gene TRBJ1-3, with D maybe TRBD1 (6 bases). CDR1 and CDR2 (germline): LNHNV, YYDKDF (reference sequence). This CDR3 region has 14 residues. V lost 6 bases, J lost 0 bases, and 9 bases lay in between. The CDR3 DNA is TGTGCCACCAGGACACAGGGCTCTGGAAACACCATATATTTT. Translation gives CATRTQGSGNTIYF. The variable domain in full, completed from reference TRBV15 and TRBJ1-3, reads DAMVIQNPRYQVTQFGKPVTLSCSQTLNHNVMYWYQQKSSQAPKLLFHYYDKDFNNEADTPDNFQSRRPNTSFCFLDIRSPGLGDTAMYLCATRTQGSGNTIYFGEGSWLTVV.

This clone was recorded once. The chain combines TRBV5-1 with TRBJ1-2, with 7 nucleotides matching TRBD1. Germline V gene sequence: CDR1 SGHRS, CDR2 YFSETQ. V lost 4 bases, J lost 4 bases, and 13 bases stayed unmatched. The CDR3 sequence is 16 residues long. The CDR3 coding sequence is TGCGCCAGCAGCCCCTCCCCCGGGACAGAACTCTATGGCTACACCTTC. Translated: CASSPSPGTELYGYTF.

This sequence joins TRBV2 and TRBJ2-1, with TRBD2 matching 7 bases. From germline, CDR1 is SNHLY and CDR2 FYNNEI. This CDR3 has 17 residues. Trimming at V came to 2 bases and at J to 0 bases, leaving 7 bases not matched to a gene. The CDR3 is CASSESTASGSYNEQFF. CDR3 in DNA: TGTGCCAGCAGTGAAAGTACAGCTAGCGGCTCCTACAATGAGCAGTTCTTC.

V and J are TRBV27 and TRBJ2-2; D ambiguous. Trimming pared 2 bases from V and 7 bases from J, leaving 8 bases between. This CDR3 contains 13 residues. Germline assignment: CDR1 MNHEY and CDR2 SMNVEV (reference sequence). This CDR3 is CASSLPGGGELFF. The CDR3 region has the DNA TGTGCCAGCAGTTTACCGGGTGGCGGGGAGCTGTTTTTT.

The CDR3 sequence is CASSLGGSASSYNEQFF. The CDR3 DNA reads TGTGCCAGCAGCTTGGGGGGAAGCGCAAGCTCCTACAATGAGCAGTTCTTC. The rearrangement uses TRBV11-2 and TRBJ2-1; the D gene is possibly TRBD2 (6 bases). This CDR3 region has 17 residues. Between the trimmed V and J ends, which lost 3 bases and 0 bases, there was a span of 15 bases. Germline loops: CDR1 SGHAT, CDR2 FQNNGV.

The chain has TRBV4-2 and TRBJ2-1; 8 bases are shared with TRBD2. Germline V gene lookup returns CDR1 LGHNA and CDR2 YNFKEQ. This CDR3 has 15 residues. The J segment lost 5 bases and the V segment lost 3 bases, leaving 6 bases of the junction unmatched. Here the CDR3 DNA reads TGTGCCAGCAGCCAGCGAACTAGCGGAAACAATGAGCAGTTCTTC. Translation gives CASSQRTSGNNEQFF.

The V gene is TRBV5-1, the J gene TRBJ2-1; 13 nucleotides align to TRBD2. Germline lookup yields CDR1 SGHRS and CDR2 YFSETQ. The CDR3 loop spans 19 amino acids. The ends lost 0 bases at V and 7 bases at J; junction bases unmatched: 13. The CDR3, as DNA: TGCGCCAGCAGCTTGGTCCCCCCCCTACTAGCGGGAGGGTTTAATGAGCAGTTCTTC. It translates to CASSLVPPLLAGGFNEQFF.